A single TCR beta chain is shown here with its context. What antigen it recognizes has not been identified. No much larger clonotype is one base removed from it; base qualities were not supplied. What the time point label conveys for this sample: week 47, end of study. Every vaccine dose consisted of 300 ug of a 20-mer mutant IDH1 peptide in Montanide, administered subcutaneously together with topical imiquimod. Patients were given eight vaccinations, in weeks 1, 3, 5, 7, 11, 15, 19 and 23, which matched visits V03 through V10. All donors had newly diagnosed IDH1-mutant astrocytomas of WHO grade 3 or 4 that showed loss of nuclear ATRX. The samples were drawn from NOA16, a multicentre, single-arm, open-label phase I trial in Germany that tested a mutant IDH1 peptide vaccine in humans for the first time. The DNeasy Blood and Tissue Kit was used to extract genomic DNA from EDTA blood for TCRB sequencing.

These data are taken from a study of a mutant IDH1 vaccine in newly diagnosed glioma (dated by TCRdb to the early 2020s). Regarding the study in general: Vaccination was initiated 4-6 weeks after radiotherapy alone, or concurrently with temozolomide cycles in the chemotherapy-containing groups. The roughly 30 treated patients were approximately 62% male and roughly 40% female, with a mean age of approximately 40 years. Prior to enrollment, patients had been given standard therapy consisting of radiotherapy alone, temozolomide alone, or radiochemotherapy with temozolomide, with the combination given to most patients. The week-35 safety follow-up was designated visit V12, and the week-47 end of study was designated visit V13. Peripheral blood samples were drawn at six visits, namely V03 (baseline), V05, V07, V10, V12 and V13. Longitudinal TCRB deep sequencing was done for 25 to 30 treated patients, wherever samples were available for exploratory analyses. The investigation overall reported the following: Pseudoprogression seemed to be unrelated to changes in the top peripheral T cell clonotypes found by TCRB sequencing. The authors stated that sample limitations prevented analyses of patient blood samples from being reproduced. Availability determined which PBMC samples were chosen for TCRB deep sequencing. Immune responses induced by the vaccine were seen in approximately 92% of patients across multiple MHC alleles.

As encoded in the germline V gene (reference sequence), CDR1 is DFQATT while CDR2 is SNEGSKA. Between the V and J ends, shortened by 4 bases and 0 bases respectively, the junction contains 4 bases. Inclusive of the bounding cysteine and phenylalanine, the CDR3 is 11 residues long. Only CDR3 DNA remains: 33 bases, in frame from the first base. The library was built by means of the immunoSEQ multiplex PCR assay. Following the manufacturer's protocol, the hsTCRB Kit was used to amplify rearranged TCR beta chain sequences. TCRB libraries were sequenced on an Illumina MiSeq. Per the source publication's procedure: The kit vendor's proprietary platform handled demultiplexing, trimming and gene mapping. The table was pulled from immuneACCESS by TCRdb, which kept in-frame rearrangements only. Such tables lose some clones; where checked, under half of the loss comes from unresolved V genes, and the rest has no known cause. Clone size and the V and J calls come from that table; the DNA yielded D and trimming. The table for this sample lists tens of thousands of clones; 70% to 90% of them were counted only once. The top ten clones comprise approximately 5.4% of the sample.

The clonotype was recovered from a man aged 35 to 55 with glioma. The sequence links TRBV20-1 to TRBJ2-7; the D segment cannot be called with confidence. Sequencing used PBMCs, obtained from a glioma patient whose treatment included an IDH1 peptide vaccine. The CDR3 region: CSATNSYEQYF. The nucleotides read TGCAGTGCTACCAACTCCTACGAGCAGTACTTC.